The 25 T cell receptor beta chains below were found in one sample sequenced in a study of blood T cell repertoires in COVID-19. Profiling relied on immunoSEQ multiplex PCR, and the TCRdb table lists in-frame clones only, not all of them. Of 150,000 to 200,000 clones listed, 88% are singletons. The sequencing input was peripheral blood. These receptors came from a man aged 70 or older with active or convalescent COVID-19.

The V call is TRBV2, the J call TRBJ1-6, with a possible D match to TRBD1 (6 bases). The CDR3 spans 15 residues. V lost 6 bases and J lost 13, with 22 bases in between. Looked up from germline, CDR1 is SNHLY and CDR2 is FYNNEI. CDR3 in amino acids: CASRALVGANGPLHF. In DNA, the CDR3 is TGTGCCAGCAGGGCCCTGGTGGGGGCCAACGGGCCCCTCCACTTT.

CDR3 DNA: TGCAGCGTTGAGTGGGCAGGGTTGTACGAGCAGTACTTC. This codes for CSVEWAGLYEQYF. This chain links TRBV29-1 with TRBJ2-7; D is perhaps TRBD1 (5 bases). The CDR3 is 13 amino acids. CDR1 is SQVTM and CDR2 is ANQGSEA in the germline V gene. V lost 3 bases and J 4 bases, leaving 13 bases between the germline ends.

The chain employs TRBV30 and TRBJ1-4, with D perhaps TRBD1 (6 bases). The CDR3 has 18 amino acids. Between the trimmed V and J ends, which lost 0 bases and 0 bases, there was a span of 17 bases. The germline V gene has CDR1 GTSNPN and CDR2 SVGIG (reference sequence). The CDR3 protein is CAWSVRGQIPPTNEKLFF. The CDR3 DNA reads TGTGCCTGGAGTGTAAGGGGACAAATACCGCCAACTAATGAAAAACTGTTTTTT.

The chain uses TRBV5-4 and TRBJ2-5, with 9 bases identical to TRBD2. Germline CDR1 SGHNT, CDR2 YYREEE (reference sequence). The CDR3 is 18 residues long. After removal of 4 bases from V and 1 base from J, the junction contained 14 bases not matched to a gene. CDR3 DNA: TGTGCCAGCAGCCTAGGGACTAGCTGGGGGCGAATCCAAGAGACCCAGTACTTC. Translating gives CASSLGTSWGRIQETQYF.

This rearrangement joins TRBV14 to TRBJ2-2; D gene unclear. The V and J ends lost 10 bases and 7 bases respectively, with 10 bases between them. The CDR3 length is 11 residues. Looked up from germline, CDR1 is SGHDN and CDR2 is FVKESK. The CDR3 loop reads CATSLYGELFF. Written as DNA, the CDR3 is TGTGCCACATCCCTCTACGGGGAGCTGTTTTTT.

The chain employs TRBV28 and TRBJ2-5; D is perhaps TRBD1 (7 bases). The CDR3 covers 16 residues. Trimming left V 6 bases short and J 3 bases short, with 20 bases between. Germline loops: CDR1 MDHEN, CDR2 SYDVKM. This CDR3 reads CASSPGGLPGKETQYF. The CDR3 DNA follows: TGTGCCAGCAGCCCAGGGGGGTTGCCTGGCAAAGAGACCCAGTACTTC. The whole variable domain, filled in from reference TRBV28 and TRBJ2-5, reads DVKVTQSSRYLVKRTGEKVFLECVQDMDHENMFWYRQDPGLGLRLIYFSYDVKMKEKGDIPEGYSVSREKKERFSLILESASTNQTSMYLCASSPGGLPGKETQYFGPGTRLLVL.

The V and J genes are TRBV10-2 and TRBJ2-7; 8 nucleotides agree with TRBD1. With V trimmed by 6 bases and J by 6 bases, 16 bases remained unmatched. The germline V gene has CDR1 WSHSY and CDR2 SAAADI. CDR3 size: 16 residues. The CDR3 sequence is CASSRGQGARISEQYF. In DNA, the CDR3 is TGCGCCAGCAGCCGAGGACAGGGAGCTAGGATTAGCGAGCAGTACTTC.

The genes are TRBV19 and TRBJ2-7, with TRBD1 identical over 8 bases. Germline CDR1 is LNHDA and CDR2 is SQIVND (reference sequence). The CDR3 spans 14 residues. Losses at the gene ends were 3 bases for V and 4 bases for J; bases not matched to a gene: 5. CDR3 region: CASSIRTGSYEQYF. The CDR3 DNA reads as TGTGCCAGTAGTATTCGGACAGGGAGTTACGAGCAGTACTTC.

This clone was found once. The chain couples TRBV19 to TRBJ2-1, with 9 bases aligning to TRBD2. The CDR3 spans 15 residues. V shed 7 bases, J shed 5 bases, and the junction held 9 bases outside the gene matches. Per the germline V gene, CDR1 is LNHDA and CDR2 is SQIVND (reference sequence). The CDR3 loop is CASKGVASGDNEQFF. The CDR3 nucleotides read TGTGCCAGTAAAGGGGTGGCTAGCGGGGACAATGAGCAGTTCTTC.

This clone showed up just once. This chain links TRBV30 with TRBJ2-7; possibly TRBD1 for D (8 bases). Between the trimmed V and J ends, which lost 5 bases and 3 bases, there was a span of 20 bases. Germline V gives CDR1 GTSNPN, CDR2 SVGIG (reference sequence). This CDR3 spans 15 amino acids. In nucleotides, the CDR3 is TGTGCCTGGGGGGGGGTCGGGACAGGATACTACGAGCAGTACTTC. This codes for CAWGGVGTGYYEQYF.

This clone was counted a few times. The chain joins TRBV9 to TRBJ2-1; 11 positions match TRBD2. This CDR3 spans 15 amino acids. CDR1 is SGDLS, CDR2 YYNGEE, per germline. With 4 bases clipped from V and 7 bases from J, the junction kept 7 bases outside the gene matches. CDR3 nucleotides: TGTGCCAGCAGCACGAGACTAGCGGGGAAGAATGAGCAGTTCTTC. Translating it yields CASSTRLAGKNEQFF. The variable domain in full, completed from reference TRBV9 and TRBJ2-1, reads DSGVTQTPKHLITATGQRVTLRCSPRSGDLSVYWYQQSLDQGLQFLIQYYNGEERAKGNILERFSAQQFPDLHSELNLSSLELGDSALYFCASSTRLAGKNEQFFGPGTRLTVL.

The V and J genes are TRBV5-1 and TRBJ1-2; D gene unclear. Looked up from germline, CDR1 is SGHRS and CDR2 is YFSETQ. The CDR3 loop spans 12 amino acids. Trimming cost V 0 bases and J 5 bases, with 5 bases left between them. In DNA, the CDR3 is TGCGCCAGCAGCTTGGGAGGGTATGGCTACACCTTC. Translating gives CASSLGGYGYTF.

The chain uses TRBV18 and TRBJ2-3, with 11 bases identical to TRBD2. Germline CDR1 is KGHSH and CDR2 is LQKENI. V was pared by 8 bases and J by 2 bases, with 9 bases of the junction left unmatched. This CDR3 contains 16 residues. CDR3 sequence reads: CASGRTSGRHTDTQYF. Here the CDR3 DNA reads TGTGCCAGCGGCCGGACTAGCGGGCGCCACACAGATACGCAGTATTTT.

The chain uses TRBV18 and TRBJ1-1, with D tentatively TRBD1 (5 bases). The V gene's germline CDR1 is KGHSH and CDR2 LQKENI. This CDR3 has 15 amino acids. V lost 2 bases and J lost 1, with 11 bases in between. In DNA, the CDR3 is TGTGCCAGCTCACCAAAGCAGGGATCGAACACTGAAGCTTTCTTT. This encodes CASSPKQGSNTEAFF.

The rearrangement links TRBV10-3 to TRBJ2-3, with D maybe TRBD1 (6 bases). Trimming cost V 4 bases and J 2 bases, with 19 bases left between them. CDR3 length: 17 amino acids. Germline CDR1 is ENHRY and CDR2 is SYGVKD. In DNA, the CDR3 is TGTGCCATCAGTGGGGACCGGCCGGGACAAATCACAGATACGCAGTATTTT. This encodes CAISGDRPGQITDTQYF.

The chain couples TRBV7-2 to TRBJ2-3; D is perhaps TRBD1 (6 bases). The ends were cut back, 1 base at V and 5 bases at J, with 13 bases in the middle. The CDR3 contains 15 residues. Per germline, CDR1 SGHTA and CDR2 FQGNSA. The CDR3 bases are TGTGCCAGCAGCTTAGAAGTCAGGGGTATAGATACGCAGTATTTT. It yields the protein CASSLEVRGIDTQYF.

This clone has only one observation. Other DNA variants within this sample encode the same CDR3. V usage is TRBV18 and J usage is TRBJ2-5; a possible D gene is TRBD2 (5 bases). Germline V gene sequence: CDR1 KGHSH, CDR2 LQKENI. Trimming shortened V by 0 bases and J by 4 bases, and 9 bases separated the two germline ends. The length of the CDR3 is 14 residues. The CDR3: CASSPPPGRETQYF. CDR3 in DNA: TGTGCCAGCTCACCACCTCCGGGAAGAGAGACCCAGTACTTC. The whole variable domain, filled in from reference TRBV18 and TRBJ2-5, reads NAGVMQNPRHLVRRRGQEARLRCSPMKGHSHVYWYRQLPEEGLKFMVYLQKENIIDESGMPKERFSAEFPKEGPSILRIQQVVRGDSAAYFCASSPPPGRETQYFGPGTRLLVL.

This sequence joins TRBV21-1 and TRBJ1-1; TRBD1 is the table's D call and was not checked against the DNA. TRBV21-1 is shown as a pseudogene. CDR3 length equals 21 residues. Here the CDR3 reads CASSNLGFGGHRGFSSAEAFF. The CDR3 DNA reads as TGTGCCAGCAGCAATTTGGGTTTTGGAGGTCACAGGGGATTCAGCAGCGCTGAAGCTTTCTTT.

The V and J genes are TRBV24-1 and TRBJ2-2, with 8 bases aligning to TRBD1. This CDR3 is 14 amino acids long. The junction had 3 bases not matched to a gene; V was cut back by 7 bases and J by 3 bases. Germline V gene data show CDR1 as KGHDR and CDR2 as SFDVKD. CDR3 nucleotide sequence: TGTGCCACCAGCGGACAGGGTGACACCGGGGAGCTGTTTTTT. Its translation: CATSGQGDTGELFF.

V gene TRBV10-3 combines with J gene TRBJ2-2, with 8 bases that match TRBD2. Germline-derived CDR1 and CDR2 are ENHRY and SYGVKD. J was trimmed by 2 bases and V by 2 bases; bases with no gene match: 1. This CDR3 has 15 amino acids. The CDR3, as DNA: TGTGCCATCAGTGAGGGGACTAGTAACACCGGGGAGCTGTTTTTT. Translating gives CAISEGTSNTGELFF.

CDR3 coding DNA: TGTGCCAGCAGTGACTTAGCGGGAGAGGGGGAGACCCAGTACTTC. Its translation: CASSDLAGEGETQYF. The chain carries TRBV9 and TRBJ2-5; 9 nucleotides match TRBD2. Unmatched junction bases numbered 10, after V lost 5 bases and J lost 5 bases. Per the germline V gene, CDR1 is SGDLS and CDR2 is YYNGEE. The CDR3 covers 15 residues.

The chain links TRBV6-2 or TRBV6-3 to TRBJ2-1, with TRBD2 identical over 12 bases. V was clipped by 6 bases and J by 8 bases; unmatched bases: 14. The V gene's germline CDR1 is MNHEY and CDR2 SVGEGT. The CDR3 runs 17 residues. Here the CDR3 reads CASSPPVTSGSPHEQFF. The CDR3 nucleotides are TGTGCCAGCAGCCCTCCTGTGACTAGCGGGAGCCCCCATGAGCAGTTCTTC.

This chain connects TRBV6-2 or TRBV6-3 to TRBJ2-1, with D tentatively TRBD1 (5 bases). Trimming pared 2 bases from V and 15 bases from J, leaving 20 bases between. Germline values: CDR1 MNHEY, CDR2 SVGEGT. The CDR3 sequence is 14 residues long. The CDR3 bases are TGTGCCAGCAGTTACGGTTGGGTGGGGCTGGGTCCGTTCTTC. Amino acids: CASSYGWVGLGPFF.

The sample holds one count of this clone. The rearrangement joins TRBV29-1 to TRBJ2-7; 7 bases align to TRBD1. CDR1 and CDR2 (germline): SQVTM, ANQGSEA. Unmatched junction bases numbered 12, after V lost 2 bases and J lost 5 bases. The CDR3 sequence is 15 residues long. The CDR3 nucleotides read TGCAGCGTTGAAACTCGGGACAGCCTAACAAACGAGCAGTACTTC. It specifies CSVETRDSLTNEQYF.

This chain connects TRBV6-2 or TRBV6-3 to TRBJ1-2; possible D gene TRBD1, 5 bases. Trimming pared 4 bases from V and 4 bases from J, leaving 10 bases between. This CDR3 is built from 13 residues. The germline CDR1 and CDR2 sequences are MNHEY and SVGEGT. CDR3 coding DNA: TGTGCCAGCAGTTCGGGGGAAAGCTATGGCTACACCTTC. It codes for CASSSGESYGYTF.